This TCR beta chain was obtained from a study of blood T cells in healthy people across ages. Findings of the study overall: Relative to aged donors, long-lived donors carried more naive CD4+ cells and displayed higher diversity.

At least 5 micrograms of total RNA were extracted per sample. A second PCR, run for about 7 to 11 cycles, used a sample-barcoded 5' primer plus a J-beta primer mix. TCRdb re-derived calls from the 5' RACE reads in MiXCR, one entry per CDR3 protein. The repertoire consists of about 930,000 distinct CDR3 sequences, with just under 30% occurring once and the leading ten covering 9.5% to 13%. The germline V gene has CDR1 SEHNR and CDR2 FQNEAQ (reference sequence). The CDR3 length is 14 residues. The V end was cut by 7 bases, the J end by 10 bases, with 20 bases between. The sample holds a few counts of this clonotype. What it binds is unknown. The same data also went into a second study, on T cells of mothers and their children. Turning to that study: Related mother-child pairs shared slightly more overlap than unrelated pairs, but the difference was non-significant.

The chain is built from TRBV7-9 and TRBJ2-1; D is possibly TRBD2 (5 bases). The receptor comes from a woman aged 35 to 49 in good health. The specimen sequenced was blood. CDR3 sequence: CASNRTTGVLEQFF. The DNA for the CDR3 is TGTGCCAGCAATCGAACTACCGGGGTTTTAGAGCAGTTCTTC.